These T cell receptor beta chains were read from a single sample in a study of blood T cells in healthy people across ages. A single record per CDR3 protein comes from TCRdb applying MiXCR to the 5' RACE reads. The table records some 1.6 million distinct CDR3 sequences, around 36% of them present only once. The sample comprised blood. These receptors were obtained from a woman aged 25-40 years in good health. Each CDR3 is given with its conserved first and last residue. A D gene is named only where the DNA matches it firmly. Size is omitted from some rows. Given values are once, few, many or a class for expanded clones.

few,TRBD1,TRBJ2-7,TRBV5-1,CASSPLQGTDYEQYF,TGCGCCAGCAGCCCTTTACAGGGGACAGATTACGAGCAGTACTTC
NA,NA,TRBJ1-2,TRBV20-1,CSASVEHNYGYTF,TGCAGTGCTAGTGTAGAACACAACTATGGCTACACCTTC
NA,NA,TRBJ2-4,TRBV30,CAWREGAKNIQYF,TGTGCCTGGAGGGAAGGGGCCAAAAACATTCAGTACTTC
once,NA,TRBJ2-5,TRBV27,CASSLSFAGRGEQYF,TGTGCCAGCAGTTTATCGTTCGCTGGCCGGGGAGAGCAGTACTTC
few,NA,TRBJ2-6,TRBV12-3/TRBV12-4,CASSSPQRAGANVLTF,TGTGCCAGCAGTTCCCCCCAGAGGGCTGGGGCCAACGTCCTGACTTTC
NA,NA,TRBJ1-2,TRBV7-2,CASSPHTSGERGYTF,TGTGCCAGCAGCCCCCATACGTCAGGGGAACGTGGCTACACCTTC
NA,TRBD1,TRBJ1-5,TRBV7-8,CASSPPDRGGNQPQHF,TGTGCCAGCAGCCCACCGGACAGGGGTGGCAATCAGCCCCAGCATTTT
NA,TRBD2,TRBJ2-5,TRBV7-2,CASRRTSGTQETQYF,TGTGCCAGCAGACGTACTAGCGGGACCCAAGAGACCCAGTACTTC
few,NA,TRBJ1-5,TRBV10-3,CAISESLGLSNQPQHF,TGTGCCATCAGTGAGTCTCTGGGATTGAGCAATCAGCCCCAGCATTTT
few,NA,TRBJ1-4,TRBV20-1,CSASLLPGQTNEKLFF,TGCAGTGCTAGTTTACTACCCGGGCAAACTAATGAAAAACTGTTTTTT
NA,TRBD1,TRBJ1-2,TRBV11-2,CASSTYRDRPSYGYTF,TGTGCCAGCAGCACCTACCGGGACAGACCGTCCTATGGCTACACCTTC
NA,NA,TRBJ1-2,TRBV9,CASSAGTVNGYTF,TGTGCCAGCAGCGCCGGGACTGTCAATGGCTACACCTTC
few,TRBD2,TRBJ2-7,TRBV2,CASAAGGGTYEQYF,TGTGCCAGCGCGGCTGGCGGGGGAACATACGAGCAGTACTTC
NA,NA,TRBJ2-1,TRBV24-1,CATSLDSFQFF,TGTGCCACCAGCCTAGACAGTTTTCAGTTCTTC
NA,TRBD2,TRBJ2-5,TRBV5-1,CASSDGTSRLETQYF,TGCGCCAGCAGCGACGGGACTAGTCGTCTAGAGACCCAGTACTTC
NA,TRBD2,TRBJ2-1,TRBV6-4,CASAEGLAGFNEQFF,TGTGCCAGCGCAGAGGGACTAGCGGGGTTCAATGAGCAGTTCTTC
many,NA,TRBJ2-7,TRBV4-2,CASSPRGSGGVLPYEQYF,TGTGCCAGCAGCCCGAGGGGTTCAGGGGGGGTTCTGCCCTACGAGCAGTACTTC
few,TRBD1,TRBJ2-4,TRBV19,CASSQDRENIQYF,TGTGCCAGTAGTCAGGACAGGGAAAACATTCAGTACTTC
NA,NA,TRBJ2-3,TRBV5-1,CASSLEALASTDTQYF,TGCGCCAGCAGCTTGGAGGCTCTAGCTAGCACAGATACGCAGTATTTT
NA,NA,TRBJ1-2,TRBV3-1,CASSSIHGYTF,TGTGCCAGCAGCTCTATACATGGCTACACCTTC
NA,TRBD1,TRBJ1-5,TRBV20-1,CSARTQGTSNQPQHF,TGCAGTGCTAGGACACAGGGGACGAGCAATCAGCCCCAGCATTTT
NA,NA,TRBJ2-4,TRBV24-1,CATHGTFKNIQYF,TGTGCCACCCATGGGACTTTTAAAAACATTCAGTACTTC
many,NA,TRBJ1-2,TRBV20-1,CSARDKGYTF,TGCAGTGCTAGAGATAAGGGCTACACCTTC
NA,TRBD1,TRBJ2-7,TRBV28,CASSLGPQGQGISYEQYF,TGTGCCAGCAGTTTAGGGCCCCAGGGACAGGGTATCTCCTACGAGCAGTACTTC
NA,NA,TRBJ1-1,TRBV5-1,CASSLAGELNTEAFF,TGCGCCAGCAGCTTGGCCGGGGAATTGAACACTGAAGCTTTCTTT
few,TRBD2,TRBJ2-6,TRBV27,CASSQAGRVPSGANVLTF,TGTGCCAGCAGTCAAGCGGGGCGGGTTCCCTCTGGGGCCAACGTCCTGACTTTC